The 10 T cell receptor beta chains in this list originate from one sample, sequenced in a study of T cells in Graves' hyperthyroidism and ophthalmopathy (dated by TCRdb to about 2019). Receptor amplification or capture employed multiplex PCR. Sequenced on an Illumina HiSeq 2000. TCR beta CDR3 regions were amplified from RNA transcripts. The TCR CDR3 was subjected to a first round of RT-PCR using the HTBI primer set and the Qiagen OneStep RT-PCR kit. The raw public data were reprocessed by TCRdb itself: fastp quality trimming at Q25, MiXCR clonotype calling, in-frame beta chains only. Merged by CDR3 protein, the rows form single entries marked with the most common genes and DNA. Present in this sample are about 560,000 distinct CDR3 sequences, around 17% of which were seen just once. 15% to 20% of the sample is held by the ten biggest clonotypes. The sample taken for sequencing was blood. The receptor source for this set is a woman between 18 and 30 years old with Graves' hyperthyroidism.

This clonotype was seen at least ten times. The chain employs TRBV2 and TRBJ2-5; no definite D call. CDR1 is SNHLY, CDR2 FYNNEI, per germline. V was cut by 6 bases and J by 1 base, with 6 bases left in between. There are 12 residues in the CDR3. CDR3 DNA sequence: TGTGCCAGCAGCCGAACCCAAGAGACCCAGTACTTC. It specifies CASSRTQETQYF.

This clonotype was seen many times. The chain links TRBV28 to TRBJ1-6; 7 nucleotides match TRBD1. Per germline, CDR1 MDHEN and CDR2 SYDVKM. After removal of 5 bases from V and 1 base from J, the junction contained 5 bases not matched to a gene. The CDR3 length is 16 residues. CDR3 DNA: TGTGCCAGCAGTAGGAACAGGGGATCCTATAATTCACCCCTCCACTTT. It is translated as CASSRNRGSYNSPLHF.

This clonotype was seen more than once but under ten times. The chain carries TRBV9 and TRBJ1-1, with unresolved D. CDR3 length equals 14 residues. The V end lost 0 bases, the J end lost 1 base, and 7 bases lay between the germline ends. Germline loops: CDR1 SGDLS, CDR2 YYNGEE. The DNA of the CDR3 is TGTGCCAGCAGCGTAGATTTAGGGAACACTGAAGCTTTCTTT. Encoded protein: CASSVDLGNTEAFF.

This clonotype was picked up many times. The rearrangement uses TRBV7-9 and TRBJ2-4; no reliable D call. This CDR3 contains 14 residues. The V gene's germline CDR1 is SEHNR and CDR2 FQNEAQ (reference sequence). V dropped 3 bases and J dropped 5 bases, with 11 bases sitting between them. CDR3 DNA sequence: TGTGCCAGCAGCTTCTCCGGGCCGCAAAACATTCAGTACTTC. It codes for CASSFSGPQNIQYF.

This clonotype was found many times. This rearrangement joins TRBV3-1 to TRBJ2-7; 8 bases match TRBD2. J gave up 6 bases and V 1 base, and 11 bases lay outside the gene matches. The CDR3 covers 16 residues. Germline V gene data show CDR1 as LGHDT and CDR2 as YNNKEL (reference sequence). The chain's CDR3 is CASSQAALAAVPEQYF. DNA of the CDR3: TGTGCCAGCAGCCAAGCGGCACTAGCGGCTGTCCCCGAGCAGTACTTC.

The chain combines TRBV18 with TRBJ1-5, with D unclear. This CDR3 contains 16 residues. V was trimmed by 1 base and J by 5 bases, leaving 15 bases between them. Germline CDR1 is KGHSH and CDR2 is LQKENI. CDR3 region: CASSPQPPNRDQPQHF. The CDR3 DNA follows: TGTGCCAGCTCACCACAACCCCCCAATAGGGATCAGCCCCAGCATTTT.

This clonotype was seen a few times. The V and J genes are TRBV7-2 and TRBJ2-5; D not resolved. Looked up from germline, CDR1 is SGHTA and CDR2 is FQGNSA. Trimming pared 8 bases from V and 4 bases from J, leaving 8 bases between. The CDR3 loop spans 11 amino acids. The CDR3 DNA follows: TGTGCCAGCCGGGTCTCAGAGACCCAGTACTTC. This gives the protein CASRVSETQYF.

This chain connects TRBV19 to TRBJ1-5; D is perhaps TRBD1 (5 bases). This CDR3 has 16 amino acids. V dropped 10 bases and J dropped 3 bases, with 22 bases sitting between them. CDR1 and CDR2 (germline): LNHDA, SQIVND (reference sequence). In nucleotides, the CDR3 is TGTGCCACCTCACCGGCAGGGCGAGGTACCAATCAGCCCCAGCATTTT. Translated: CATSPAGRGTNQPQHF. Full variable domain (remainder filled in from reference TRBV19 and TRBJ1-5): DGGITQSPKYLFRKEGQNVTLSCEQNLNHDAMYWYRQDPGQGLRLIYYSQIVNDFQKGDIAEGYSVSREKKESFPLTVTSAQKNPTAFYLCATSPAGRGTNQPQHFGDGTRLSIL.

CDR3 residues: CASSPPNRDFYEQYF. CDR3 sequence (DNA): TGTGCCAGCTCACCACCGAACAGGGACTTCTACGAGCAGTACTTC. This sequence joins TRBV18 and TRBJ2-7; D may be TRBD1 or TRBD2 (6 bases each). This CDR3 region has 15 residues. V shed 0 bases and J shed 3 bases, with 12 bases lying between them. From germline, CDR1 is KGHSH and CDR2 LQKENI.

The chain recombines TRBV6-2 or TRBV6-3 with TRBJ2-1, with TRBD1 as a possible D gene (6 bases). CDR3 length equals 14 residues. Germline V CDR1 and CDR2: MNHEY, SVGEGT. V was shortened by 6 bases and J by 2 bases, with 11 bases between the two germline ends. The CDR3 sequence: CASRRPGAYNEQFF. As DNA, the CDR3 is TGTGCCAGCAGACGGCCAGGGGCCTACAATGAGCAGTTCTTC.